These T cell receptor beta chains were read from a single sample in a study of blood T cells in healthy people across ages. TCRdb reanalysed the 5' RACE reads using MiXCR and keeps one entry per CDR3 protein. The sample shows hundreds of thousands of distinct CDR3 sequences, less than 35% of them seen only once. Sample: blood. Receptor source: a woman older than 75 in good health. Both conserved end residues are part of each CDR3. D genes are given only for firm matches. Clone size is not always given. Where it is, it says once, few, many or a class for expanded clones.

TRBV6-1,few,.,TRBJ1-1,CASSERPEALTEAFF,TGTGCCAGCAGTGAAAGGCCAGAAGCCCTCACTGAAGCTTTCTTT
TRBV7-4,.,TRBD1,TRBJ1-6,CASSLYGTGGYSPPHF,TGTGCCAGCAGCTTATACGGGACAGGCGGCTACTCACCCCCCCACTTT
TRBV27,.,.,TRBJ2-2,CASSLDQVGRNTGELFF,TGTGCCAGCAGTTTAGACCAAGTGGGTAGGAACACCGGGGAGCTGTTTTTT
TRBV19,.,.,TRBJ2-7,CASSIPQAREQYF,TGTGCCAGTAGTATCCCACAGGCCCGCGAGCAGTACTTC
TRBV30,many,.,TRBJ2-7,CAWRQGHEQYF,TGTGCCTGGAGACAGGGCCACGAGCAGTACTTC
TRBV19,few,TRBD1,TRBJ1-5,CATKPQGAGNQPQHF,TGTGCCACAAAACCTCAGGGGGCTGGCAATCAGCCCCAGCATTTT
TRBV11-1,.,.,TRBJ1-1,CASSSRGRTLNTEAFF,TGTGCCAGCAGCTCCAGGGGTCGGACACTGAACACTGAAGCTTTCTTT
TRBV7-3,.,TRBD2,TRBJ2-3,CASSSGLAGGTQYF,TGTGCCAGCAGCTCCGGACTAGCGGGGGGGACGCAGTATTTT
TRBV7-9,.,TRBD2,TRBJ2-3,CASSVTSGGPTSTDTQYF,TGTGCCAGCAGCGTCACCAGCGGGGGGCCTACTAGCACAGATACGCAGTATTTT
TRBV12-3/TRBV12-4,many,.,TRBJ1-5,CASSQRPYQPQHF,TGTGCCAGCAGCCAAAGGCCCTATCAGCCCCAGCATTTT
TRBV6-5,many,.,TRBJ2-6,CASSYNFGTTSGANVLTF,TGTGCCAGCAGTTATAATTTTGGCACAACTTCTGGGGCCAACGTCCTGACTTTC
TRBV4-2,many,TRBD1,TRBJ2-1,CASRAQDRGNNEQFF,TGTGCCAGCAGAGCTCAGGACAGGGGGAACAATGAGCAGTTCTTC
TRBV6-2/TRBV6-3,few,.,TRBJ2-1,CASSYDNGQGKVRQFF,TGTGCCAGCAGTTACGATAATGGCCAGGGGAAGGTAAGGCAGTTCTTC
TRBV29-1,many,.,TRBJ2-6,CSVEDNSGANVLTF,TGCAGCGTTGAAGACAACTCTGGGGCCAACGTCCTGACTTTC
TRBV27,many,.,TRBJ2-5,CASSLYIFLRGEEETQYF,TGTGCCAGCAGTTTATATATTTTCCTTAGAGGGGAAGAAGAGACCCAGTACTTC
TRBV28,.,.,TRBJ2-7,CASSLVAGIYEQYF,TGTGCCAGCAGTTTAGTTGCCGGGATCTACGAGCAGTACTTC
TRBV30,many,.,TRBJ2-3,CAWSVLGTQYF,TGTGCCTGGAGTGTACTGGGTACGCAGTATTTT
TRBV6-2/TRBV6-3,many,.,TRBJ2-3,CASSYISKRDTQYF,TGTGCCAGCAGTTACATATCTAAACGAGATACGCAGTATTTT
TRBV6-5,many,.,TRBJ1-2,CASSYSSGRANYGYTF,TGTGCCAGCAGTTACTCGAGCGGGCGGGCAAACTATGGCTACACCTTC
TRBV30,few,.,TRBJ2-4,CAWSVLRTAGGKNIQYF,TGTGCCTGGAGTGTTCTTCGGACAGCTGGGGGCAAAAACATTCAGTACTTC
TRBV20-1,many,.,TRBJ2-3,CSAILGSDTQYF,TGCAGTGCTATCCTGGGGTCAGATACGCAGTATTTT
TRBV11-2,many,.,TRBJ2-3,CASRIRVGSTDTQYF,TGTGCCAGCAGGATTAGAGTGGGAAGCACAGATACGCAGTATTTT
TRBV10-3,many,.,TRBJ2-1,CAIRGREVNEQFF,TGTGCCATCAGGGGACGGGAAGTAAATGAGCAGTTCTTC
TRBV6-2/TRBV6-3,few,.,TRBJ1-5,CASSNPTPQHF,TGTGCCAGCAGTAACCCTACGCCCCAGCATTTT
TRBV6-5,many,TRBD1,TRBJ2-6,CASSRDRGTAGANVLTF,TGTGCCAGCAGCCGGGACAGGGGAACTGCTGGGGCCAACGTCCTGACTTTC
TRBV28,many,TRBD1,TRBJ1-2,CASSPGTANYGYTF,TGTGCCAGCAGTCCCGGGACAGCTAACTATGGCTACACCTTC
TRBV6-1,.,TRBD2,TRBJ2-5,CAISGAGGGETQYF,TGTGCCATCAGTGGAGCGGGAGGAGGAGAGACCCAGTACTTC
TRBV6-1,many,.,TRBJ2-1,CASSEAGGNYNEQFF,TGTGCCAGCAGTGAAGCGGGGGGCAACTACAATGAGCAGTTCTTC
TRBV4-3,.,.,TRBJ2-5,CASSQERGQGSETQYF,TGCGCCAGCAGCCAAGAGCGGGGGCAGGGCAGTGAGACCCAGTACTTC
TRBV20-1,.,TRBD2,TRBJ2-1,CSATGTSGRGRQFF,TGCAGTGCTACCGGGACTAGTGGGAGGGGAAGGCAGTTCTTC
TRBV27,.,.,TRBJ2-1,CASSIGGGATYNEQFF,TGTGCCAGCAGTATAGGGGGGGGGGCTACCTACAATGAGCAGTTCTTC
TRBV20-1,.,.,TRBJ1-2,CSAELQGYGYTF,TGCAGTGCTGAATTACAGGGCTATGGCTACACCTTC
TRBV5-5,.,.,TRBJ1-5,CASSRNGNNQPQHF,TGTGCCAGCAGCCGTAATGGGAATAATCAGCCCCAGCATTTT
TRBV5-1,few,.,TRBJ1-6,CASGLAISGSDSPLHF,TGCGCCAGCGGCTTGGCGATCTCGGGTTCGGATTCACCCCTCCACTTT
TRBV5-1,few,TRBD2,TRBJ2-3,CASSSGLAGGIGDTQYF,TGCGCCAGCAGCTCTGGACTAGCGGGGGGGATTGGAGATACGCAGTATTTT
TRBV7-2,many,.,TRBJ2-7,CASSLNHDYEQYF,TGTGCCAGCAGCCTGAATCATGACTACGAGCAGTACTTC
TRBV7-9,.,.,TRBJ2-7,CASSPDQTGYYEQYF,TGTGCCAGCAGTCCCGACCAAACGGGGTACTACGAGCAGTACTTC
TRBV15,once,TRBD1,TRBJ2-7,CATSSRDRAYEQYF,TGTGCCACCAGCAGCCGGGACAGGGCCTACGAGCAGTACTTC
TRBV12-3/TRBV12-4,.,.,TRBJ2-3,CASSLGMSTDTQYF,TGTGCCAGCAGCCTAGGAATGTCCACAGATACGCAGTATTTT
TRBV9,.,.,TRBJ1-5,CASSVGRGRYSNQPQHF,TGTGCCAGCAGCGTAGGCAGGGGCCGGTATAGCAATCAGCCCCAGCATTTT
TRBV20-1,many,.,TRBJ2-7,CSARSLDSAYEQYF,TGCAGTGCTAGAAGCCTTGACAGTGCCTACGAGCAGTACTTC
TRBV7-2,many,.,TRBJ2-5,CASSLHGSQETQYF,TGTGCCAGCAGCTTACACGGCAGCCAAGAGACCCAGTACTTC
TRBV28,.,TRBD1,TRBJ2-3,CASSLPGTGASTDTQYF,TGTGCCAGCAGTTTACCTGGGACAGGGGCTAGCACAGATACGCAGTATTTT
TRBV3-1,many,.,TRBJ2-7,CASSQTGVRDLSYEQYF,TGTGCCAGCAGCCAGACCGGGGTTAGGGACCTCTCCTACGAGCAGTACTTC
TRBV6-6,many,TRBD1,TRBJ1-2,CASRDRRTTGYTF,TGTGCCAGCAGGGACAGGCGAACGACGGGCTACACCTTC
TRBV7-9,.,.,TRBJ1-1,CASSPHRAGGTEAFF,TGTGCCAGCAGCCCGCACAGGGCCGGGGGAACTGAAGCTTTCTTT
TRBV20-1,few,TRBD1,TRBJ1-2,CSASEGGNNYGYTF,TGCAGTGCTAGTGAAGGGGGCAATAACTATGGCTACACCTTC